The 32 T cell receptor beta chains below all came from one sample that was sequenced in a study of OX40 agonist ivuxolimab in advanced cancers. Repertoires were generated with immunoSEQ multiplex PCR, while TCRdb's copy carries only in-frame clones and drops some. The sample holds around 69,000 clones, around 91% seen once. Here the sequenced sample was CD4+ or CD8+ T cells sorted from blood, taken in a trial of the OX40 agonist ivuxolimab. These receptors all come from an adult with an advanced solid tumor such as melanoma, head and neck, liver or kidney cancer.

The chain uses TRBV5-1 and TRBJ2-1; 7 bases line up with TRBD2. Germline CDR1 is SGHRS and CDR2 is YFSETQ. The trim removed 7 bases at V and 1 base at J, leaving 2 bases unmatched. This CDR3 contains 13 residues. The CDR3 DNA reads TGCGCCAGCGCGGGAGTTTCCTACAATGAGCAGTTCTTC. Translating it yields CASAGVSYNEQFF.

V is TRBV27 and J is TRBJ1-1, with D tentatively TRBD1 (6 bases). Germline CDR1 MNHEY, CDR2 SMNVEV (reference sequence). The CDR3 totals 12 residues. V was pared by 10 bases and J by 0 bases, with 9 bases between. CDR3 sequence (DNA): TGTGCCACAGGACAGATGAACACTGAAGCTTTCTTT. Translated, it gives CATGQMNTEAFF.

In this sample, this clone turned up once. The V gene is TRBV7-9, the J gene TRBJ1-1; D gene unclear. The CDR3 runs 15 residues. The ends were cut back, 2 bases at V and 0 bases at J, with 10 bases in the middle. CDR1 SEHNR and CDR2 FQNEAQ come from the germline V gene (reference sequence). The DNA of the CDR3 is TGTGCCAGCAGCTTACTGAGTGGGTTGAACACTGAAGCTTTCTTT. Its translation: CASSLLSGLNTEAFF. Based on the CDR3 plus reference TRBV7-9 and TRBJ1-1, the full variable domain is DTGVSQNPRHKITKRGQNVTFRCDPISEHNRLYWYRQTLGQGPEFLTYFQNEAQLEKSRLLSDRFSAERPKGSFSTLEIQRTEQGDSAMYLCASSLLSGLNTEAFFGQGTRLTVV.

The chain recombines TRBV7-9 with TRBJ1-2; D is unclear. Germline V gene sequence: CDR1 SEHNR, CDR2 FQNEAQ (reference sequence). Trimming left V 5 bases short and J 2 bases short, with 12 bases between. This CDR3 comprises 14 residues. The CDR3 protein is CASSTITPNYGYTF. For the CDR3, the DNA is TGTGCCAGCAGCACAATAACACCGAACTATGGCTACACCTTC.

The chain couples TRBV19 to TRBJ2-5, with TRBD1 matching 11 bases. CDR3 length: 14 amino acids. Germline V gene sequence: CDR1 LNHDA, CDR2 SQIVND (reference sequence). The V and J ends lost 5 bases and 4 bases, in that order; junction bases with no gene match: 3. CDR3 amino acids: CASSWGQGVETQYF. DNA for the CDR3: TGTGCCAGTAGTTGGGGACAGGGGGTAGAGACCCAGTACTTC.

The chain recombines TRBV27 with TRBJ1-2; D remains unclear. The CDR3 loop spans 15 amino acids. The V end was cut by 0 bases, the J end by 5 bases, with 13 bases between. Germline V CDR1 and CDR2: MNHEY, SMNVEV (reference sequence). The CDR3, as DNA: TGTGCCAGCAGTTTATCCTGGCGGAACCTTTATGGCTACACCTTC. Encoded protein: CASSLSWRNLYGYTF.

In its sample, this clone was seen once. The V gene is TRBV7-2, the J gene TRBJ1-1; D remains ambiguous. CDR3 length: 16 amino acids. Germline lookup yields CDR1 SGHTA and CDR2 FQGNSA. Trimming removed 4 bases from V and 0 bases from J, with 15 bases in between. The CDR3: CASSSPPTAMNTEAFF. As DNA, the CDR3 is TGTGCCAGCAGCTCCCCCCCAACAGCCATGAACACTGAAGCTTTCTTT.

This clone has a single count. The V call is TRBV27, the J call TRBJ2-7; 8 nucleotides line up with TRBD2. The CDR3 extends over 14 amino acids. Germline-derived CDR1 and CDR2 are MNHEY and SMNVEV (reference sequence). With 3 bases clipped from V and 2 bases from J, the junction kept 3 bases outside the gene matches. The CDR3 DNA is TGTGCCAGCAGTTTTCGGGAGGGGACCTACGAGCAGTACTTC. Translation gives CASSFREGTYEQYF.

The CDR3 DNA reads TGTGCCAGCAGCTCAGCGACAGGGGGTACTGAAGCTTTCTTT. As protein: CASSSATGGTEAFF. The chain couples TRBV7-8 to TRBJ1-1; TRBD1 aligns across 9 bases. CDR1 is SGHVS and CDR2 is FQNEAQ in the germline V gene. This CDR3 region has 14 residues. With V trimmed by 4 bases and J by 5 bases, 5 bases remained unmatched.

This clone was recorded only once. The chain employs TRBV7-9 and TRBJ2-7, with a weak D call TRBD2 (5 bases). CDR3 length: 14 residues. Germline CDR1 SEHNR, CDR2 FQNEAQ (reference sequence). The germline V and J ends were trimmed by 4 bases and 2 bases, with 12 bases remaining between them. The CDR3 region is CASSYPGETYEQYF. CDR3 coding DNA: TGTGCCAGCAGCTATCCCGGGGAGACCTACGAGCAGTACTTC.

The chain has TRBV4-3 and TRBJ1-3; no definite D call. Trimming left V 0 bases short and J 0 bases short, with 9 bases between. Per the germline V gene, CDR1 is LGHNA and CDR2 is YSLEER. The CDR3 has 16 residues. The CDR3: CASSQESTSSGNTIYF. The CDR3, as DNA: TGCGCCAGCAGCCAAGAGAGCACTAGCTCTGGAAACACCATATATTTT.

The CDR3 sequence: CASSSETAVYTYEQYF. The CDR3 DNA reads TGTGCCAGCTCCTCGGAGACAGCAGTTTATACATACGAGCAGTACTTC. J is TRBJ2-7 and V is TRBV18, with D possibly TRBD1 on 5 matching bases. There are 16 residues in the CDR3. The ends were cut back, 6 bases at V and 4 bases at J, with 22 bases in the middle. From germline, CDR1 is KGHSH and CDR2 LQKENI.

The chain carries TRBV2 and TRBJ2-3; D gene unclear. This CDR3 has 11 residues. From germline, CDR1 is SNHLY and CDR2 FYNNEI. V lost 7 bases, J lost 5 bases, and 7 bases lay in between. The CDR3, as DNA: TGTGCCAGCAATTACGTAGATACGCAGTATTTT. Translation gives CASNYVDTQYF.

CDR3 DNA: TGCGCCAGCAGCCAAGGGTCCGGACGCGGAGATACGCAGTATTTT. Translating gives CASSQGSGRGDTQYF. J is TRBJ2-3 and V is TRBV4-1; D is uncertain. V lost 1 base and J 5 bases, leaving 13 bases between the germline ends. The CDR3 is 15 amino acids. Germline V gives CDR1 MGHRA, CDR2 YSYEKL.

V is TRBV6-1 and J is TRBJ1-5; D perhaps matches TRBD1 (5 bases). This CDR3 region has 15 residues. In germline, CDR1 is MNHNS, CDR2 SASEGT. The ends were cut back, 1 base at V and 4 bases at J, with 11 bases in the middle. CDR3 sequence: CASSEGDSLNQPQHF. CDR3 DNA sequence: TGTGCCAGCAGTGAAGGAGACAGCTTGAATCAGCCCCAGCATTTT.

The rearrangement joins TRBV19 to TRBJ1-5, with TRBD1 matching over 7 bases. Germline V gene sequence: CDR1 LNHDA, CDR2 SQIVND (reference sequence). The CDR3 covers 15 residues. J lost 4 bases, V lost 3 bases, and 6 bases had no gene match. The CDR3 nucleotides read TGTGCCAGTAGTATTTGGGACAGCCAAAATCAGCCCCAGCATTTT. As protein: CASSIWDSQNQPQHF.

This clone has just a few counts. The rearrangement uses TRBV5-6 and TRBJ1-1, with no clear D. V was cut by 2 bases and J by 0 bases, with 11 bases left in between. Germline CDR1 and CDR2: SGHDT and YYEEEE. The CDR3 spans 15 residues. The CDR3 DNA reads as TGTGCCAGCAGCTTAAGTTGGGGTATGAACACTGAAGCTTTCTTT. This gives the protein CASSLSWGMNTEAFF.

The chain is built from TRBV27 and TRBJ1-1, with D hard to call. Germline assignment: CDR1 MNHEY and CDR2 SMNVEV (reference sequence). The V end was cut by 5 bases, the J end by 3 bases, with 10 bases between. This CDR3 has 13 residues. The CDR3 sequence is CASSLFMDTEAFF. The CDR3 bases are TGTGCCAGCAGTCTGTTTATGGACACTGAAGCTTTCTTT.

The chain links TRBV19 to TRBJ2-7, with no clear D. V lost 3 bases and J 4 bases, leaving 10 bases between the germline ends. Germline V gives CDR1 LNHDA, CDR2 SQIVND (reference sequence). This CDR3 region has 13 residues. The CDR3 is CASSIPPSYEQYF. DNA of the CDR3: TGTGCCAGTAGTATCCCCCCTTCTTACGAGCAGTACTTC.

The rearrangement links TRBV6-5 to TRBJ2-6; D unresolved. Germline lookup yields CDR1 MNHEY and CDR2 SVGAGI. The CDR3 totals 13 residues. The germline V and J ends were trimmed by 3 bases and 2 bases, with 2 bases remaining between them. CDR3 amino acids: CASSYAGANVLTF. CDR3 bases: TGTGCCAGCAGTTATGCTGGGGCCAACGTCCTGACTTTC.

This clone appeared a single time. V is TRBV30 and J is TRBJ1-3; D is undetermined. The ends were cut back, 0 bases at V and 1 base at J, with 1 base in the middle. The V gene's germline CDR1 is GTSNPN and CDR2 SVGIG (reference sequence). This CDR3 comprises 12 residues. CDR3 region: CAWSVSGNTIYF. The CDR3, as DNA: TGTGCCTGGAGTGTATCTGGAAACACCATATATTTT.

This chain's CDR3 is CASSALDSGQGGYGYTF. DNA of the CDR3: TGTGCCAGCAGCGCGTTGGACTCTGGACAGGGTGGCTATGGCTACACCTTC. V is TRBV7-9 and J is TRBJ1-2, with TRBD1 identical over 8 bases. With 5 bases clipped from V and 4 bases from J, the junction kept 15 bases outside the gene matches. CDR3 length: 17 amino acids. Germline V lookup: CDR1 SEHNR, CDR2 FQNEAQ (reference sequence).

J is TRBJ2-7 and V is TRBV19; perhaps TRBD2 as D (6 bases). The CDR3 loop spans 14 amino acids. Looked up from germline, CDR1 is LNHDA and CDR2 is SQIVND (reference sequence). V dropped 8 bases and J dropped 1 base, with 15 bases sitting between them. The chain's CDR3 is CASLGGDPSYEQYF. In nucleotides, the CDR3 is TGTGCCAGTCTTGGCGGGGACCCGTCCTACGAGCAGTACTTC.

This chain links TRBV19 with TRBJ2-1; 10 bases align to TRBD2. Per germline, CDR1 LNHDA and CDR2 SQIVND (reference sequence). The CDR3 contains 15 residues. With 2 bases clipped from V and 9 bases from J, the junction kept 7 bases outside the gene matches. The CDR3 DNA is TGTGCCAGTAGTATATCCAGCGGGGGGGCCAGTGAGCAGTTCTTC. This encodes CASSISSGGASEQFF.

V gene TRBV7-9 combines with J gene TRBJ2-1; unclear D gene. V lost 2 bases to trimming and J lost 0 bases, with 11 bases between them. CDR1 SEHNR and CDR2 FQNEAQ come from the germline V gene (reference sequence). This CDR3 has 16 amino acids. As DNA, the CDR3 is TGTGCCAGCAGCTTATTGCCGGATAGCTCCTACAATGAGCAGTTCTTC. Amino acids: CASSLLPDSSYNEQFF.

The CDR3 region has the DNA TGCGCCAGCAGCCAAACGACAGGACACTCCTACGAGCAGTACTTC. Its translation is CASSQTTGHSYEQYF. The chain combines TRBV4-1 with TRBJ2-7; TRBD1 might be the D (6 bases). The CDR3 length is 15 residues. The germline CDR1 and CDR2 sequences are MGHRA and YSYEKL. Trimming took off 2 bases at V and 0 bases at J, with 11 bases between the two ends.

The chain recombines TRBV5-1 with TRBJ1-6, with 9 bases that match TRBD1. J was trimmed by 9 bases and V by 3 bases; bases with no gene match: 10. Germline V gene lookup returns CDR1 SGHRS and CDR2 YFSETQ. The CDR3 runs to 16 residues. The DNA of the CDR3 is TGCGCCAGCAGCTCGGTCGCCGGGACAGGGACTTCACCCCTCCACTTT. Its protein is CASSSVAGTGTSPLHF.

The V call is TRBV27, the J call TRBJ1-5; D is unclear. The CDR3 totals 18 residues. Germline V gene lookup returns CDR1 MNHEY and CDR2 SMNVEV (reference sequence). V lost 5 bases and J 1 base, leaving 21 bases between the germline ends. The CDR3 nucleotides read TGTGCCAGCAGTATAGGGATGTCAGAGGGTCTGAGCAATCAGCCCCAGCATTTT. Its protein product is CASSIGMSEGLSNQPQHF.

This chain connects TRBV7-6 to TRBJ1-1, with 8 bases aligning to TRBD1. CDR1 is SGHVS, CDR2 FNYEAQ, per germline. Losses at the gene ends were 5 bases for V and 2 bases for J; bases not matched to a gene: 4. The CDR3 covers 14 residues. CDR3 DNA sequence: TGTGCCAGCAGCCGGACAGGGCCTAACACTGAAGCTTTCTTT. Translation gives CASSRTGPNTEAFF.

The chain recombines TRBV29-1 with TRBJ2-3; 8 nucleotides align to TRBD2. Trimming removed 6 bases from V and 0 bases from J; junction bases left unmatched: 11. This CDR3 comprises 16 residues. Germline CDR1 reads SQVTM; CDR2 reads ANQGSEA. CDR3 region: CSVGPTSGISTDTQYF. The CDR3 bases are TGCAGCGTCGGCCCTACTAGCGGCATTAGCACAGATACGCAGTATTTT.

The chain carries TRBV4-1 and TRBJ1-1; D call uncertain. The ends were cut back, 1 base at V and 4 bases at J, with 10 bases in the middle. The CDR3 is made up of 14 amino acids. Germline-derived CDR1 and CDR2 are MGHRA and YSYEKL. CDR3 in DNA: TGCGCCAGCAGCCAAGTTCCAGGCCCCACTGAAGCTTTCTTT. This translates into CASSQVPGPTEAFF.

The genes are TRBV7-6 and TRBJ1-4, with 10 bases lining up with TRBD1. V shed 5 bases, J shed 0 bases, and the junction held 3 bases outside the gene matches. In germline, CDR1 is SGHVS, CDR2 FNYEAQ. The CDR3 is 16 amino acids. This CDR3 is CASSLGQGTTNEKLFF. In DNA form, the CDR3 reads TGTGCCAGCAGCCTGGGACAGGGGACAACTAATGAAAAACTGTTTTTT.